The rows below give T cell receptor beta chains drawn from one sample of a study of blood T cell repertoires in COVID-19. The repertoire was sequenced with immunoSEQ multiplex PCR; TCRdb's copy has only in-frame clones and lacks some. The table shows around 160,000 clones, with 85% to 90% occurring only once. The source material was peripheral blood. These receptors were obtained from a man younger than 35 with COVID-19, enrolled during active disease. CDR3s include the opening cysteine and the closing phenylalanine or tryptophan. The D gene is left open where the match is weak. Size is omitted from some rows. Given values are once, few, many or a class for expanded clones.

clone_size cdr3_length j_call v_call d_call cdr3_nt cdr3_aa
. 17 TRBJ2-5 TRBV9 TRBD2 TGTGCCAGCAGCCCAGAGGGTAGCGGGAGGGCCCAAGAGACCCAGTACTTC CASSPEGSGRAQETQYF
. 15 TRBJ2-3 TRBV28 TRBD2 TGTGCCAGCAGTGGGGGACTAGCGGGAGCAGATACGCAGTATTTT CASSGGLAGADTQYF
. 14 TRBJ1-1 TRBV12-5 . TGTGCTAGTGGGCAGGGCGGATTAAACACTGAAGCTTTCTTT CASGQGGLNTEAFF
. 14 TRBJ1-1 TRBV7-2 TRBD1 TGTGCCAGCAGCGAACAGGGGGTGAGAACTGAAGCTTTCTTT CASSEQGVRTEAFF
. 16 TRBJ2-7 TRBV15 TRBD2 TGTGCCACCAGCAGAGCCCTAGCGGGAGTTCTCCACGAGCAGTACTTC CATSRALAGVLHEQYF
. 14 TRBJ2-7 TRBV5-5 TRBD1 TGTGCCAGCAGCTTGGAAACAGGGGAGCGCGAGCAGTACTTC CASSLETGEREQYF
once 16 TRBJ2-1 TRBV6-5 TRBD2 TGTGCCAGCAGTTTACGGACTAGCGGGTTTAACAATGAGCAGTTCTTC CASSLRTSGFNNEQFF
. 14 TRBJ1-4 TRBV28 . TGTGCCAGCAAGACGGGGGGGCGTGGGGAAAAACTGCTTTTT CASKTGGRGEKLLF
once 16 TRBJ2-4 TRBV7-2 . TGTGCCAGCAGCCTACTACACGGTGGCGCCAAAAACATTCAGTACTTC CASSLLHGGAKNIQYF
. 15 TRBJ1-1 TRBV28 . TGTGCCAGCAGTCCACCTCGGGGGTTGGGCACTGAAGCTTTCTTT CASSPPRGLGTEAFF
. 14 TRBJ1-2 TRBV5-1 . TGCGCCAGCAACCCGGGAGGGCGTAACTATGGCTACACCTTC CASNPGGRNYGYTF
. 13 TRBJ2-7 TRBV14 . TGTGCCAGCAGCCAAGTCAGGTTATCCGAGCAGTACTTC CASSQVRLSEQYF
few 16 TRBJ2-1 TRBV10-1 TRBD2 TGCGCCAGCAGTGGGGCGAGGACTAGCGGGAGCCATGAGCAGTTCTTC CASSGARTSGSHEQFF
. 15 TRBJ2-7 TRBV5-6 TRBD2 TGTGCCAGCAGCTCCCGACTAGCGGGAATCTACGAGCAGTACTTC CASSSRLAGIYEQYF
. 17 TRBJ2-1 TRBV4-2 . TGTGCCAGCAGCCTTAAATATGAGTTTAGCTCCTACAATGAGCAGTTCTTC CASSLKYEFSSYNEQFF
. 11 TRBJ2-5 TRBV24-1 . TGTGCCACCGCGGACCAAGAGACCCAGTACTTC CATADQETQYF
. 15 TRBJ2-3 TRBV7-8 TRBD1 TGTGCCAGCAGCCTTGGGGACAGAGACACAGATACGCAGTATTTT CASSLGDRDTDTQYF
. 13 TRBJ2-2 TRBV6-4 . TGTGCCAGCAGTGACGGAGACACCGGGGAGCTGTTTTTT CASSDGDTGELFF
. 13 TRBJ1-4 TRBV30 . TGTGCCTGGAGTGTACCCTACGATGAAAAACTGTTTTTT CAWSVPYDEKLFF
. 17 TRBJ1-1 TRBV19 TRBD1 TGTGCCAGTAGTTTCAGGGACAGGGGGCGGCAGAACACTGAAGCTTTCTTT CASSFRDRGRQNTEAFF
. 12 TRBJ1-2 TRBV28 . TGTGCCAGCAGTTTGGCCCTCATAGGCTACACCTTC CASSLALIGYTF
. 19 TRBJ2-7 TRBV28 . TGTGCCAGCAGTTTATATCGAAGGGCTAGCGCCCTAACAGGTGGCGAGCAGTACTTC CASSLYRRASALTGGEQYF
. 15 TRBJ2-3 TRBV10-1 . TGCGCCAGCAGTGTCGTAGCGGAAGGGACAGATACGCAGTATTTT CASSVVAEGTDTQYF
. 13 TRBJ1-2 TRBV14 . TGTGCCAGCAGCCAAGGAGGGTACTATGGCTACACCTTC CASSQGGYYGYTF
. 15 TRBJ2-7 TRBV28 TRBD1 TGTGCCAGCAGTTCCCCTCGGGACAGCTTTTACGAGCAGTACTTC CASSSPRDSFYEQYF
. 13 TRBJ2-2 TRBV6-5 . TGTGCCAGCAGTTACGAGGTCTCCGGGGAGCTGTTTTTT CASSYEVSGELFF
. 13 TRBJ1-2 TRBV7-9 TRBD1 TGTGCCAGCAGCCGGGGACAGCCTGTTGGCTACACCTTC CASSRGQPVGYTF
. 16 TRBJ2-3 TRBV7-6 . TGTGCCAGCAGCTTGGATGGTCGGGAGAGCACAGATACGCAGTATTTT CASSLDGRESTDTQYF
. 11 TRBJ1-2 TRBV20-1 . TGCAGTGGGGGGGAGCAGGGAGGCTACACCTTC CSGGEQGGYTF
. 19 TRBJ2-1 TRBV2 TRBD1 TGTGCCAGCAGTGAAGGAGGGACAGGGGGCGGTAGGTCCCACAATGAGCAGTTCTTC CASSEGGTGGGRSHNEQFF
. 14 TRBJ2-5 TRBV13 TRBD2 TGTGCCAGCAGCCGGGGACTAGCTGGGGAGACCCAGTACTTC CASSRGLAGETQYF
. 19 TRBJ2-6 TRBV6-2/TRBV6-3 TRBD1 TGTGCCAGCAGTTACTGGAAGGACAGGTCTGGCTCTGGGGCCAACGTCCTGACTTTC CASSYWKDRSGSGANVLTF
. 16 TRBJ2-1 TRBV19 . TGTGCCAGTAGTTCGTCCCGGGACAAAATCGCAAATGAGCAGTTCTTC CASSSSRDKIANEQFF
. 15 TRBJ2-5 TRBV5-4 TRBD2 TGTGCCAGCAGCCGTCTTCTAGCGGTCCAAGAGACCCAGTACTTC CASSRLLAVQETQYF
. 13 TRBJ2-7 TRBV13 . TGTGCCAGCAGCTTAGGCAGGGCCTACGAGCAGTACTTC CASSLGRAYEQYF
. 16 TRBJ1-6 TRBV7-2 TRBD1 TGTGCCAGCAGCTCCTCCTTACAGGGGGCACGATCACCCCTCCACTTT CASSSSLQGARSPLHF
once 17 TRBJ2-6 TRBV10-3 . TGTGCCATCAGTGTACAGGATATTGTCTCTGGGGCCAACGTCCTGACTTTC CAISVQDIVSGANVLTF
. 12 TRBJ1-1 TRBV28 . TGTGCCAGCAGTTTATTGGCAGGAAACGCTTTCTTT CASSLLAGNAFF
. 12 TRBJ1-2 TRBV19 . TGTGCCAGTAGTCAGGACATCTATGGCTACACCTTC CASSQDIYGYTF
. 13 TRBJ2-7 TRBV28 . TGTGCCAGCAGCTTCAGGGGGGTATACGAGCAGTACTTC CASSFRGVYEQYF
. 16 TRBJ2-1 TRBV13 . TGTGCCAGCAGCCCACGACAGCGAGGCTCCTACAATGAGCAGTTCTTC CASSPRQRGSYNEQFF
. 14 TRBJ2-5 TRBV11-2 . TGTGCCAGCAGCTTAGACGGGGAACAACTAACCCAGTACTTC CASSLDGEQLTQYF